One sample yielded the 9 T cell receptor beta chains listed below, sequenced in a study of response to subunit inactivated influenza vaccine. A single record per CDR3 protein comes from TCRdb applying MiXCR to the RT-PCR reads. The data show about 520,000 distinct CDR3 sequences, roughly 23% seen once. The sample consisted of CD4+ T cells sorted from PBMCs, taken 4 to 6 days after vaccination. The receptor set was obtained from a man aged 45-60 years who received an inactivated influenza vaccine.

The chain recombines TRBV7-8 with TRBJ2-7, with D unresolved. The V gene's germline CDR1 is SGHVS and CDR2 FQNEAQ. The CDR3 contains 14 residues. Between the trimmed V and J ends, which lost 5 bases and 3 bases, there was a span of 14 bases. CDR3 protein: CASSAPVNIYEQYF. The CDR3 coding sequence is TGTGCCAGCAGCGCCCCGGTGAACATCTACGAGCAGTACTTC. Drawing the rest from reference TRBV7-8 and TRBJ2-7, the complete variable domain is GAGVSQSPRYKVAKRGQDVALRCDPISGHVSLFWYQQALGQGPEFLTYFQNEAQLDKSGLPSDRFFAERPEGSVSTLKIQRTQQEDSAVYLCASSAPVNIYEQYFGPGTRLTVT.

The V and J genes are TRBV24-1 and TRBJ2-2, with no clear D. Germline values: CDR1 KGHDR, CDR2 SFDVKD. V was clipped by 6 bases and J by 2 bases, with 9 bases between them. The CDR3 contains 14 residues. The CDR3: CATSPHANTGELFF. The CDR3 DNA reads TGTGCCACCAGTCCTCACGCCAACACCGGGGAGCTGTTTTTT.

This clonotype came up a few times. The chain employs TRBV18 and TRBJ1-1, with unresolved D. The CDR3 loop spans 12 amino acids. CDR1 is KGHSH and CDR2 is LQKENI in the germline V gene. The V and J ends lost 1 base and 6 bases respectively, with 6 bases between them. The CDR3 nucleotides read TGTGCCAGCTCACCACGGACGTCTGAAGCTTTCTTT. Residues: CASSPRTSEAFF. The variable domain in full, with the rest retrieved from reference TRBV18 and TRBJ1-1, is NAGVMQNPRHLVRRRGQEARLRCSPMKGHSHVYWYRQLPEEGLKFMVYLQKENIIDESGMPKERFSAEFPKEGPSILRIQQVVRGDSAAYFCASSPRTSEAFFGQGTRLTVV.

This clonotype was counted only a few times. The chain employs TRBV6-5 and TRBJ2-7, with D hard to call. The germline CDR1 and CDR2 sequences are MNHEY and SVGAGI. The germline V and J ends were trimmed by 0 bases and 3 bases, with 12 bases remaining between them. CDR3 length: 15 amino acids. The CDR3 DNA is TGTGCCAGCAGTTACTCTCTTCCACTCTACTACGAGCAGTACTTC. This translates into CASSYSLPLYYEQYF.

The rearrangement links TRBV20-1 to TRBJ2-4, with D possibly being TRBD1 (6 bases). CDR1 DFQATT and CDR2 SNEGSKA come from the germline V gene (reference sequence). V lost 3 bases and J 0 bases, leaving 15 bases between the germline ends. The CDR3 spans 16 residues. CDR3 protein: CSASSGQSIAKNIQYF. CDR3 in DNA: TGCAGTGCTAGTTCCGGACAGTCAATAGCCAAAAACATTCAGTACTTC.

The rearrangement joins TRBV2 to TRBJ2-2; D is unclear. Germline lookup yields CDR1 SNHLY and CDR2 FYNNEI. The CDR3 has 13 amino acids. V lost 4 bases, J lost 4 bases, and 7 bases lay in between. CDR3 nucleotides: TGTGCCAGCAGTGGGCACCCCACCGGGGAGCTGTTTTTT. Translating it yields CASSGHPTGELFF.

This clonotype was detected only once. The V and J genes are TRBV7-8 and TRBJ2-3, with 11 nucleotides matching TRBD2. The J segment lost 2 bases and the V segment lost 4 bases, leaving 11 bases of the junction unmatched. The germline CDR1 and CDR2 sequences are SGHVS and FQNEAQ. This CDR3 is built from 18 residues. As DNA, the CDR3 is TGTGCCAGCAGCTACCCGGGACTAGCGGACAAAAACACAGATACGCAGTATTTT. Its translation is CASSYPGLADKNTDTQYF. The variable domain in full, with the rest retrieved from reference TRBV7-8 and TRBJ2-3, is GAGVSQSPRYKVAKRGQDVALRCDPISGHVSLFWYQQALGQGPEFLTYFQNEAQLDKSGLPSDRFFAERPEGSVSTLKIQRTQQEDSAVYLCASSYPGLADKNTDTQYFGPGTRLTVL.

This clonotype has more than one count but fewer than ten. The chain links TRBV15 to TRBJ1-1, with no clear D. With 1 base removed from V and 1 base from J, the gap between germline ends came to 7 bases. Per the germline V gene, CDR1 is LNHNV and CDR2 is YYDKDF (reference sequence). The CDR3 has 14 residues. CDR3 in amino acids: CATSRVKGNTEAFF. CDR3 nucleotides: TGTGCCACCAGCAGAGTAAAGGGGAACACTGAAGCTTTCTTT.

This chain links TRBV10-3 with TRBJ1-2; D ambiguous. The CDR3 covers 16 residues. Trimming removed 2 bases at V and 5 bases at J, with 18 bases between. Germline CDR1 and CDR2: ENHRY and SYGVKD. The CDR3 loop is CAISEALQNRDYGYTF. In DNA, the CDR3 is TGTGCCATCAGTGAGGCACTACAGAATCGCGATTATGGCTACACCTTC.